The following is a TCR beta chain sequence with its context. What it recognizes is unknown. The source of the sample is a study of T-cell memory formation after mild COVID-19. As for the study in general: TCR clusters were largely donor specific.

Points from the study as a whole: The appearance of some responding clones in pre-infection memory suggested that cross-reactive memory joined.

MiXCR, run by TCRdb on the 5' RACE reads, gives a single entry per CDR3 protein. This sample carries roughly 400,000 distinct CDR3 sequences, around 24% of them seen once, and the ten largest clones take 7.5% to 10%. The CDR3 covers 16 residues. Germline values: CDR1 DFQATT, CDR2 SNEGSKA (reference sequence). V was clipped by 8 bases and J by 2 bases; unmatched bases: 11. The chain combines TRBV20-1 with TRBJ2-1; 11 bases fit TRBD2. The sequenced sample consisted of PBMCs or a T cell subset sorted from them (not recorded which). The clonotype originates from an adult woman who had mild COVID-19 (a few samples of this study predate the infection). Cell type and time point are not known. The DNA of the CDR3 is TGCAGTTCAGTAATTCCGGGACTAGCGGCCTACAATGAGCAGTTCTTC. Translation: CSSVIPGLAAYNEQFF.